This TCR beta chain came from a study of cytomegalovirus exposure and HLA in healthy donors. About the study: Approximately 200 million T cells yielded 90 million to 130 million unique TCR beta sequences in earlier analysis.

There are 12 residues in the CDR3. In germline, CDR1 is SQVTM, CDR2 ANQGSEA. V shed 5 bases and J shed 1 base, with 8 bases lying between them. Notes on this clone: Its antigen is currently unknown.

Primers included in the PCR were 60 Vbeta and 13 Jbeta primers. Assay: immunoSEQ multiplex PCR; the TCRdb copy retains only in-frame clones and omits some. This table holds about 180,000 clones, roughly 80% found once. Regarding the study as a whole: A later analysis reportedly found fewer N-insertions in an Asian-associated ancestry cluster than the roughly 670-donor mean. A later analysis revealed that TCR association rates differed between HLA loci, peaking at DRB1 and bottoming out at HLA-C.

The sequenced sample was PBMCs. This TCR was recovered from a girl aged 5-17 years in good health and CMV-seropositive. The V call is TRBV29-1, the J call TRBJ1-1; D is undetermined. The CDR3 region has the DNA TGCAGCGTTAAACCCGGGAACACTGAAGCTTTCTTT. This translates into CSVKPGNTEAFF. The full variable domain, completed using reference TRBV29-1 and TRBJ1-1, is SAVISQKPSRDICQRGTSLTIQCQVDSQVTMMFWYRQQPGQSLTLIATANQGSEATYESGFVIDKFPISRPNLTFSTLTVSNMSPEDSSIYLCSVKPGNTEAFFGQGTRLTVV.